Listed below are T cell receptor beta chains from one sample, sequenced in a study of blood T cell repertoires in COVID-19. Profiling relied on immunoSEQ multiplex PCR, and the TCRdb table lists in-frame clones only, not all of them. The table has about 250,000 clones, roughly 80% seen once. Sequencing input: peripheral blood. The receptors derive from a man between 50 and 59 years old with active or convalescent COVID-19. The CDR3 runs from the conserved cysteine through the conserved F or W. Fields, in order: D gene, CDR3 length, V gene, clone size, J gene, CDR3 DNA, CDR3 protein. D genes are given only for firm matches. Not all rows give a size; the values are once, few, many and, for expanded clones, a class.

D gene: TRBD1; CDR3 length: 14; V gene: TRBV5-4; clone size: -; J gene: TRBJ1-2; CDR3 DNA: TGTGCCAGCAGCCCCGAGACAGGGAGTAATGGCTACACCTTC; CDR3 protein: CASSPETGSNGYTF
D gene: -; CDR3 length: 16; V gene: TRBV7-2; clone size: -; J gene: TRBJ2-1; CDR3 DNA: TGTGCCAGCAGCTCTAGGAGGGGACTTTCATACAATGAGCAGTTCTTC; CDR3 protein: CASSSRRGLSYNEQFF
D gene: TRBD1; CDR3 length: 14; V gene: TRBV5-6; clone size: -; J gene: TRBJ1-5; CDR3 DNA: TGTGCCAGCAGCTGGGGACAGAGCAATCAGCCCCAGCATTTT; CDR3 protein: CASSWGQSNQPQHF
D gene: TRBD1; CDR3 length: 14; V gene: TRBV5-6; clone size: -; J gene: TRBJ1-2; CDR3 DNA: TGTGCCAGCAGCCCGGACAGGGGCGGCTATGGCTACACCTTC; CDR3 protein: CASSPDRGGYGYTF
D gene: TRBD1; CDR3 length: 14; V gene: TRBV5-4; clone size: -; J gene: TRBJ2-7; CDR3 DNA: TGTGCCAGCACCCACCGGGACAGGGGGCACGAGCAGTACTTC; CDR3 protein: CASTHRDRGHEQYF
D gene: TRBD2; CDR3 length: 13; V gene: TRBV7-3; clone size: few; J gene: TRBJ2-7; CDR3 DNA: TGTGCCAGCAGCTTAGCTAGCGGGGCCGAGCAGTACTTC; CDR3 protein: CASSLASGAEQYF
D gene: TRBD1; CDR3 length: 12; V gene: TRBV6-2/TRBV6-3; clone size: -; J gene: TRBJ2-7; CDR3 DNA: TGTGCCAGCAGTTACACAGGGGACGAGCAGTACTTC; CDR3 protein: CASSYTGDEQYF
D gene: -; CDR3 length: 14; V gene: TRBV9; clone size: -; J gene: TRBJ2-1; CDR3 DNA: TGTGCCAGCAGCGCCGGGACTCGATACAATGAGCAGTTCTTC; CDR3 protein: CASSAGTRYNEQFF
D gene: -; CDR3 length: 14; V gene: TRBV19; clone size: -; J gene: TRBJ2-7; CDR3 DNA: TGTGCCAGTAGTAGGGACATGGACTCCTACGAGCAGTACTTC; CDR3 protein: CASSRDMDSYEQYF
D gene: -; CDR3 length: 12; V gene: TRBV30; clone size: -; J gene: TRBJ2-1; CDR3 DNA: TGTGCCTGGGACAGGATCTACAATGAGCAGTTCTTC; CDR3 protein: CAWDRIYNEQFF
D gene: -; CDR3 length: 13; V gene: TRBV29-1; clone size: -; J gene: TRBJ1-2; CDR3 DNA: TGCAGCGTTTCAGTGTCCGTCAACTATGGCTACACCTTC; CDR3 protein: CSVSVSVNYGYTF
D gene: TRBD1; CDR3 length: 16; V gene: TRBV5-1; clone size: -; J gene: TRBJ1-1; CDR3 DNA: TGCGCCAGCAGCCCGACGGACAGGGGAGGGGGCACTGAAGCTTTCTTT; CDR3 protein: CASSPTDRGGGTEAFF
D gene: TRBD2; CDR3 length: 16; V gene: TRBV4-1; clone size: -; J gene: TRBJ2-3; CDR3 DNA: TGCGCCAGCAGCCAAGAGCGTCGGGGGGGGATAGATACGCAGTATTTT; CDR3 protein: CASSQERRGGIDTQYF
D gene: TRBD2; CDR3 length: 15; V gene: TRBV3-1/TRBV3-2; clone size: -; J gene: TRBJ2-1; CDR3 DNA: TGTGCCAGCAGCCATCTAGCGGGGGGGCTGAATGAGCAGTTCTTC; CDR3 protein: CASSHLAGGLNEQFF
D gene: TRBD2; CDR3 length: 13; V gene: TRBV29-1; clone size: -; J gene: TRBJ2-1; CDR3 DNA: TGCAGCGTTGCGGGGGGGACTTACAATGAGCAGTTCTTC; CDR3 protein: CSVAGGTYNEQFF
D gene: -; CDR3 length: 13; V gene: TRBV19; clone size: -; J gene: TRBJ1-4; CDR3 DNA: TGTGCCAGTAGGATGCGCAGGGGTGAAAAACTGTTTTTT; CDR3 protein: CASRMRRGEKLFF
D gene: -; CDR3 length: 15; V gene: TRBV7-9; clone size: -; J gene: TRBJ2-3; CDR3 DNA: TGTGCCAGCAGCACCCCCGCGGGGCACACAGATACGCAGTATTTT; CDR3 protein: CASSTPAGHTDTQYF
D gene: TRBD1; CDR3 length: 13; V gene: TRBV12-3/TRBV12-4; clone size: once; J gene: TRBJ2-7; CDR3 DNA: TGTGCCAGCAGTTTCGGGGACAGGAGCAAGCAGTACTTC; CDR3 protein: CASSFGDRSKQYF
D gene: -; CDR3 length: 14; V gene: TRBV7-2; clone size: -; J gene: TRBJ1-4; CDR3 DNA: TGTGCCAGCAGCATAACACGACGCGGTGAAAAACTGTTTTTT; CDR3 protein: CASSITRRGEKLFF
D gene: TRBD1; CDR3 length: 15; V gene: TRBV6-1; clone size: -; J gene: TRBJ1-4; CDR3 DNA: TGTGCCAGCAGTGATGCGGGACAGGCGGATGAAAAACTGTTTTTT; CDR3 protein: CASSDAGQADEKLFF
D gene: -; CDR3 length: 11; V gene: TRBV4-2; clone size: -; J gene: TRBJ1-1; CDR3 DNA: TGTGCCAGCAGCCAACGGGCTGAAGCTTTCTTT; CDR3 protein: CASSQRAEAFF
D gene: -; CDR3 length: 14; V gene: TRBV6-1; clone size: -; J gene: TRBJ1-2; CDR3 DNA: TGTGCCAGCAGTGAAGACAGCTCGGGGGATGGCTACACCTTC; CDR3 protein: CASSEDSSGDGYTF
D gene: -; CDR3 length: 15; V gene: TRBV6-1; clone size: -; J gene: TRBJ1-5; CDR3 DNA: TGTGCCAGCAGGGGAGGAAGATTTAGCAATCAGCCCCAGCATTTT; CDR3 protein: CASRGGRFSNQPQHF
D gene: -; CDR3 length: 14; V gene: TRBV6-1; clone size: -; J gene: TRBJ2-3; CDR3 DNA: TGTGCCAGCAGTGAAGCGGCAAGCACAGATACGCAGTATTTT; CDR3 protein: CASSEAASTDTQYF
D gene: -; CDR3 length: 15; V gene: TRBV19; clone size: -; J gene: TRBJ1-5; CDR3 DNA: TGTGCCAGTAGTCCGTCAACAGGGAACAATCAGCCCCAGCATTTT; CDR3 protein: CASSPSTGNNQPQHF
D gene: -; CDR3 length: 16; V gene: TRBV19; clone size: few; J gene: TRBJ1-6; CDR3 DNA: TGTGCCAGTAGTATTATGTGGAACGCGAGGGATTCACCCCTCCACTTT; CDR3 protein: CASSIMWNARDSPLHF
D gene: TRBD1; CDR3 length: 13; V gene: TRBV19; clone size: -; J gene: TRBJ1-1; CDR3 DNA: TGTGCCAGTAGCCAGGGGGTTAACACTGAAGCTTTCTTT; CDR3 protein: CASSQGVNTEAFF
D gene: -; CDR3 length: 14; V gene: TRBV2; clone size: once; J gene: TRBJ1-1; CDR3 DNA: TGTGCCAGCAGTGCAAGGGAAGGGGACACTGAAGCTTTCTTT; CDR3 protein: CASSAREGDTEAFF
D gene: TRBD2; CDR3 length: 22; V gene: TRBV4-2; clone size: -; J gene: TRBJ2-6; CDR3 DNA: TGTGCCAGCAGCCAGGAAAGGTCGGCGGGGGGACTCATTCAGTCTGGGGCCAACGTCCTGACTTTC; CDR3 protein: CASSQERSAGGLIQSGANVLTF
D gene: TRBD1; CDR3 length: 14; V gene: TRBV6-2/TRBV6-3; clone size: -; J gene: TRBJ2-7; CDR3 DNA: TGTGCCAGCAACCCGACAGGGTCCTCCTACGAGCAGTACTTC; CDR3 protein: CASNPTGSSYEQYF
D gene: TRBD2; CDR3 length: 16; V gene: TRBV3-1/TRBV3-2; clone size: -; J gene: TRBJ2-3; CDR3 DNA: TGTGCCAGCAGCCAAGCGGCGGGGGGGCGAACAGATACGCAGTATTTT; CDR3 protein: CASSQAAGGRTDTQYF
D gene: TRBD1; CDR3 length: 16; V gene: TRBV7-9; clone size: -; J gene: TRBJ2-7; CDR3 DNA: TGTGCCAGCAGCCCGCCCCGGGACAGGGGGTCCAACGAGCAGTACTTC; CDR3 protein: CASSPPRDRGSNEQYF
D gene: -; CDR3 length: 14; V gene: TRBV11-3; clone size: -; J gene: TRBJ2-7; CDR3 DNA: TGTGCCAGCAGCCCTGGCAGGGGCGCCTACGAGCAGTACTTC; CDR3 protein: CASSPGRGAYEQYF
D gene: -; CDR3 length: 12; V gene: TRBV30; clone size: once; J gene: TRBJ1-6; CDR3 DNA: TGTGCCTGGAGTCCCCCGCTCGGGGCCCTCCACTTT; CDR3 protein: CAWSPPLGALHF
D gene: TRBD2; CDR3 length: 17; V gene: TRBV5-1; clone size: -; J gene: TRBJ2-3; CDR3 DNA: TGCGCCAGCAGCCGTGGGACCGGGGGGATTGGCACAGATACGCAGTATTTT; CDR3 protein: CASSRGTGGIGTDTQYF
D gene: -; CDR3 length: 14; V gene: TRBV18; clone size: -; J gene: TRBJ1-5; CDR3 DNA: TGTGCCAGCTCACCAGGGGGCCGGGGTCAGCCCCAGCATTTT; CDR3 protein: CASSPGGRGQPQHF
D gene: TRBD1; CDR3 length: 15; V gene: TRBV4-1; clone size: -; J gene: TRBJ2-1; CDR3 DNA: TGCGCCAGCAGCCAAGGGGCCAGGGGGACACATGAGCAGTTCTTC; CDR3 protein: CASSQGARGTHEQFF
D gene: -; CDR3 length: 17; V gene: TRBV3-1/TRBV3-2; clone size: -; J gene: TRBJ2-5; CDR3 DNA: TGTGCCAGCAGCCGCCTGGGGGGCGGGGGCCGCCAAGAGACCCAGTACTTC; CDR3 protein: CASSRLGGGGRQETQYF
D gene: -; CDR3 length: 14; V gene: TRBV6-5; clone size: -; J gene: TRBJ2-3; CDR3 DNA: TGTGCCAGCTTTACGGCAGGGAGGACAGATACGCAGTATTTT; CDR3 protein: CASFTAGRTDTQYF
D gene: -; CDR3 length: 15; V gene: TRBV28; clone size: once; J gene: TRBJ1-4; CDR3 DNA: TGTGCCAGCAGTTTCGTAGGCAGGGTTGGGGAAAAACTGTTTTTT; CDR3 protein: CASSFVGRVGEKLFF
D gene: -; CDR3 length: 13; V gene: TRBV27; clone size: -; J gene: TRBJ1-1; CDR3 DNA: TGTGCCAGCAGTTTGAGCATAAACGCTGAAGCTTTCTTT; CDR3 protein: CASSLSINAEAFF
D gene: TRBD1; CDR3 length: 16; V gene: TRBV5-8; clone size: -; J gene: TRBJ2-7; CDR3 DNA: TGTGCCAGCAGCTTGGCGGGGACAGGGGTTACCTACGAGCAGTACTTC; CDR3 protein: CASSLAGTGVTYEQYF
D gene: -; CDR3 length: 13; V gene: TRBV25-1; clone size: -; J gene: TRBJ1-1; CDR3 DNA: TGTGCCAGCAGTGAGGGGGGGAACACTGAAGCTTTCTTT; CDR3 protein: CASSEGGNTEAFF